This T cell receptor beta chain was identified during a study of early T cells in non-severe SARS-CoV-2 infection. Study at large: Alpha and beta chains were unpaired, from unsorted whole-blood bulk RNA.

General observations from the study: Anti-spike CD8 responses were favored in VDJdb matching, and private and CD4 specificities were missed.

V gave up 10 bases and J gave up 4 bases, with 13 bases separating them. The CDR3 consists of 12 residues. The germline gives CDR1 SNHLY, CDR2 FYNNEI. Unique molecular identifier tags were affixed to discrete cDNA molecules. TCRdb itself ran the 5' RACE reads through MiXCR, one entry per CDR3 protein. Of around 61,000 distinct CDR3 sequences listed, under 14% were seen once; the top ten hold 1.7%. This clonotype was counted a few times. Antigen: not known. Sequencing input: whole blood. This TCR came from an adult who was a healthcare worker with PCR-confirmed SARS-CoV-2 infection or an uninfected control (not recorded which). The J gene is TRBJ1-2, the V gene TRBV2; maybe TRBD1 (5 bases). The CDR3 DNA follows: TGTGCCAAGCGGGGGGACTCCTATGGCTACACCTTC. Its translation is CAKRGDSYGYTF.